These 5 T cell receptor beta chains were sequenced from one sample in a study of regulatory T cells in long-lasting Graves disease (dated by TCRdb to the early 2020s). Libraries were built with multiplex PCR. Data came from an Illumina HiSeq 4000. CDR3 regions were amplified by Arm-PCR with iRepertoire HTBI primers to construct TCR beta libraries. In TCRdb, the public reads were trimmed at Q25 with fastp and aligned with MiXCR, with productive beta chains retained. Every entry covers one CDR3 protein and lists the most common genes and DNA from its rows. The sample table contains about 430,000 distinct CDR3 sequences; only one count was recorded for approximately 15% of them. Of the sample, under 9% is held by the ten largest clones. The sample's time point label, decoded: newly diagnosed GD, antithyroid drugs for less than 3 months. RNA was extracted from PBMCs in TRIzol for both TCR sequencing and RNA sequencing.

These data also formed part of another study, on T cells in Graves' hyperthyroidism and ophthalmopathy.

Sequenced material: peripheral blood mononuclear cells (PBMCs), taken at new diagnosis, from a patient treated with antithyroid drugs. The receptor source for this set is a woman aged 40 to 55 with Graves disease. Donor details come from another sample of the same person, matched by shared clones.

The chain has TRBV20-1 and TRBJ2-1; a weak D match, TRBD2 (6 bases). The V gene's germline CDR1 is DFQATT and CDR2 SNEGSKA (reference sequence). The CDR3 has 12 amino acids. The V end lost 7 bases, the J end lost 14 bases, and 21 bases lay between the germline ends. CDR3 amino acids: CSDEGGTEVEFF. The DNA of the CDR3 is TGCAGTGATGAAGGAGGGACGGAGGTAGAGTTCTTC.

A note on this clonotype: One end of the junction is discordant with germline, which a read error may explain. CDR3 protein: CASGDRTAYCYTF. CDR3 nucleotides: TGTGCCAGCGGCGACAGGACAGCCTATTGCTACACCTTC. V and J are TRBV12-3 or TRBV12-4 and TRBJ1-2; D is possibly TRBD1 (6 bases). The CDR3 contains 13 residues.

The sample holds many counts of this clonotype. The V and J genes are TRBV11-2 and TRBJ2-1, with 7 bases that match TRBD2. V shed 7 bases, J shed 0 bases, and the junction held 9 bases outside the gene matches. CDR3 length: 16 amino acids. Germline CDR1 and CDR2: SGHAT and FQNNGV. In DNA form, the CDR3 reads TGTGCCAGCACCATCCTCGGCGGGAGCTCCTACAATGAGCAGTTCTTC. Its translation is CASTILGGSSYNEQFF. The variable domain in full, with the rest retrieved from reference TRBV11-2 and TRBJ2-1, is EAGVAQSPRYKIIEKRQSVAFWCNPISGHATLYWYQQILGQGPKLLIQFQNNGVVDDSQLPKDRFSAERLKGVDSTLKIQPAKLEDSAVYLCASTILGGSSYNEQFFGPGTRLTVL.

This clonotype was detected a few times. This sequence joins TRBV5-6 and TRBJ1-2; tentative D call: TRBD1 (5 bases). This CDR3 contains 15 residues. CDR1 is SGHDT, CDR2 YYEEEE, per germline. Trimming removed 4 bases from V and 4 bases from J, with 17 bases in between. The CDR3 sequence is CASSLGPGRSYGYTF. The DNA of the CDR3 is TGTGCCAGCAGCCTGGGCCCGGGACGGTCCTATGGCTACACCTTC. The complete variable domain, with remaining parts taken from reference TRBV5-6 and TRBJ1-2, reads DAGVTQSPTHLIKTRGQQVTLRCSPKSGHDTVSWYQQALGQGPQFIFQYYEEEERQRGNFPDRFSGHQFPNYSSELNVNALLLGDSALYLCASSLGPGRSYGYTFGSGTRLTVV.

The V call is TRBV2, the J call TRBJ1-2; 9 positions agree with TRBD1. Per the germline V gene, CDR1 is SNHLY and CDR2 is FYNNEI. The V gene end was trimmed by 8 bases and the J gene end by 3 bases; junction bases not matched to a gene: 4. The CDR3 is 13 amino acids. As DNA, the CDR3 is TGTGCCAGCTCGGACAGGGGATACTATGGCTACACCTTC. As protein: CASSDRGYYGYTF.